This record covers a single T cell receptor beta chain. The sample originates from a study of blood T cell repertoires in COVID-19. For the study at large: The origin of the acute and convalescent COVID-19 samples was the United States, Italy and Spain. In each case, the material was cDNA or gDNA derived from T cells, B-cell-depleted T cells, or PBMCs.

In the original processing: By means of reference gene primer amplification, nucleated cell counts were estimated. Produced via immunoSEQ multiplex PCR; TCRdb's table is partial and in-frame only. V, J and clone size reflect that table, while D and trimming were determined from the DNA. Here the sample spans more than 45,000 clones, 65% to 90% being singletons. This TCR was recovered from a woman at least 80 years old with acute or convalescent COVID-19. Material: peripheral blood.

DNA for the CDR3: TGTGCCAGCAGTGAAGCAGGACAGGGGGCGCGGGAGCAGTACTTC. Its translation is CASSEAGQGAREQYF. The chain combines TRBV2 with TRBJ2-7, with TRBD1 matching over 11 bases. This CDR3 has 15 amino acids. The V gene's germline CDR1 is SNHLY and CDR2 FYNNEI. The J segment lost 7 bases and the V segment lost 0 bases, leaving 5 bases of the junction unmatched.